This TCR beta chain stems from a study of blood T cell repertoires in COVID-19. Whole-study context: Material from acute and convalescent COVID-19 was sourced from the United States, Italy and Spain. T cells, B-cell-depleted T cells, or PBMCs supplied cDNA or gDNA.

In the original processing: The assay estimated nucleated cells by amplifying reference gene primers. The protocol was immunoSEQ multiplex PCR, while the TCRdb copy is restricted to in-frame clones and leaves out a portion. The DNA was the basis for D and trimming; V, J and clone size are from that table. The sample yields some 140,000 clones, approximately 77% seen once. Deletions cut 4 bases from V and 7 bases from J, with 11 bases between. The CDR3 is 14 residues long. Germline CDR1 LGHDT, CDR2 YNNKEL (reference sequence). The sample taken for sequencing was peripheral blood. The rearrangement links TRBV3-1 (or the pseudogene TRBV3-2) to TRBJ1-6; D is unclear. This receptor was identified in an elderly man with acute or convalescent COVID-19. CDR3 amino acids: CASSLSLRNSPLHF. Here the CDR3 DNA reads TGTGCCAGCAGCCTGAGCTTGAGGAATTCACCCCTCCACTTT.